Following are 7 T cell receptor beta chains from one sample sequenced in a study of T-cell reconstitution after alpha-beta-depleted transplantation in children. Unique molecular identifiers were incorporated into the prepared TCRbeta library. One entry per CDR3 protein results from TCRdb running MiXCR on the PCR reads. The table lists fewer than 700,000 distinct CDR3 sequences, under 25% of them singletons. Source: PBMCs, mostly from graft donor cells, taken 360 days after TCRalphabeta/CD19-depleted stem cell transplant. These receptors were taken from a boy less than two years old who had a stem cell transplant for acute myeloid leukemia, so the T cells may come from the graft donor.

This clonotype came up a few times. The chain is built from TRBV20-1 and TRBJ2-3; TRBD2 matches 10 bases. With 5 bases clipped from V and 5 bases from J, the junction kept 16 bases outside the gene matches. This CDR3 region has 17 residues. The germline CDR1 and CDR2 sequences are DFQATT and SNEGSKA (reference sequence). CDR3 bases: TGCAGTGCTGGGCCTGGGGCACTAGCGGGGCGTTTAGATACGCAGTATTTT. It codes for CSAGPGALAGRLDTQYF.

This chain connects TRBV20-1 to TRBJ1-2; D might be TRBD1 (5 bases). The germline CDR1 and CDR2 sequences are DFQATT and SNEGSKA (reference sequence). V shed 5 bases and J shed 5 bases, with 15 bases lying between them. The CDR3 contains 13 residues. In DNA form, the CDR3 reads TGCAGTGCTTGGGGGGTCTTGAGATATGGCTACACCTTC. Amino acid sequence: CSAWGVLRYGYTF.

Ten or more counts support this clonotype. This chain uses TRBV20-1 with TRBJ2-3, with D perhaps TRBD1 (6 bases). Germline V gene sequence: CDR1 DFQATT, CDR2 SNEGSKA (reference sequence). There are 14 residues in the CDR3. V lost 6 bases, J lost 4 bases, and 17 bases lay in between. The CDR3 nucleotides read TGCAGTGCCCGAGGGCAGGGGTTCGCAGATACGCAGTATTTT. Translation: CSARGQGFADTQYF.

This clonotype was detected only a few times. This chain uses TRBV20-1 with TRBJ1-1, with D tentatively TRBD1 (5 bases). Germline loops: CDR1 DFQATT, CDR2 SNEGSKA (reference sequence). V shed 5 bases and J shed 4 bases, with 17 bases lying between them. The CDR3 sequence is 14 residues long. DNA for the CDR3: TGCAGTGCTGAGGGGTTGTTTAGGGGCACTGAAGCTTTCTTT. Encoded protein: CSAEGLFRGTEAFF.

CDR3 amino acids: CSARPGTAQETQYF. The CDR3 region has the DNA TGCAGTGCTAGACCCGGGACAGCTCAAGAGACCCAGTACTTC. The chain links TRBV20-1 to TRBJ2-5; 7 bases agree with TRBD1. V lost 2 bases, J lost 2 bases, and 5 bases stayed unmatched. Germline loops: CDR1 DFQATT, CDR2 SNEGSKA (reference sequence). CDR3 length: 14 residues.

The chain employs TRBV15 and TRBJ2-6; no clear D gene. Germline values: CDR1 LNHNV, CDR2 YYDKDF (reference sequence). This CDR3 spans 20 amino acids. The V gene lost 0 bases and the J gene lost 2 bases, with 20 bases spanning the gap. CDR3 region: CATSREYGVHSRTGANVLTF. The CDR3 DNA reads TGTGCCACCAGCAGAGAGTATGGGGTCCACTCTCGTACTGGGGCCAACGTCCTGACTTTC.

There are many counts of this clonotype. The J gene is TRBJ2-5, the V gene TRBV7-9; D uncertain. This CDR3 is 13 amino acids long. V lost 2 bases to trimming and J lost 1 base, with 5 bases between them. Germline loops: CDR1 SEHNR, CDR2 FQNEAQ (reference sequence). The CDR3: CASSLSAQETQYF. The CDR3 coding sequence is TGTGCCAGCAGCTTATCGGCCCAAGAGACCCAGTACTTC.